This TCR beta chain originates from a study of early T cells in non-severe SARS-CoV-2 infection. Whole-study findings and limits: Matches to VDJdb favored anti-spike CD8 responses and missed private and CD4 specificities.

TCRdb processed the 5' RACE reads anew with MiXCR; each CDR3 protein has one entry. Of fewer than 75,000 distinct CDR3 sequences in the sample, 20% to 25% were seen once. In this sample, this clonotype turned up a few times. Its cognate antigen is unknown. V lost 0 bases to trimming and J lost 5 bases, with 14 bases between them. CDR1 is SNHLY and CDR2 is FYNNEI in the germline V gene. This CDR3 has 16 residues. The receptor's source is an adult who was a healthcare worker with PCR-confirmed SARS-CoV-2 infection or an uninfected control (not recorded which). Material: whole blood, obtained at baseline. The chain employs TRBV2 and TRBJ2-1, with D hard to call. The CDR3 loop reads CASSEAPGGTDNEQFF. In DNA, the CDR3 is TGTGCCAGCAGTGAAGCGCCGGGCGGAACAGACAATGAGCAGTTCTTC.